This TCR beta chain emerged from a study of T cells after yellow fever vaccination. By frequency in the sample, this clonotype is medium-sized. CDR1 MNHEY and CDR2 SMNVEV come from the germline V gene (reference sequence). This CDR3 is built from 14 residues. Trimming cost V 7 bases and J 4 bases, with 14 bases left between them. TCRdb redid the calling of the 5' RACE reads with MiXCR, one entry per CDR3 protein. The sample shows about 10,000 distinct CDR3 sequences, 4% to 5.5% of them seen only once. This chain connects TRBV27 to TRBJ2-1, with D possibly TRBD1 on 6 matching bases. This receptor was obtained from a man aged 18-30 years who received the YFV17D yellow fever vaccine. This specimen consisted of PBMCs, either bulk or a sorted T-cell subset (CD4+, CD8+, memory, or dextramer-sorted; not recorded which), obtained approximately 16 days after the first yellow fever vaccination. CDR3 nucleotide sequence: TGTGCCAGCAAAGGGGGAACAGCTTACAATGAGCAGTTCTTC. The encoded protein is CASKGGTAYNEQFF.